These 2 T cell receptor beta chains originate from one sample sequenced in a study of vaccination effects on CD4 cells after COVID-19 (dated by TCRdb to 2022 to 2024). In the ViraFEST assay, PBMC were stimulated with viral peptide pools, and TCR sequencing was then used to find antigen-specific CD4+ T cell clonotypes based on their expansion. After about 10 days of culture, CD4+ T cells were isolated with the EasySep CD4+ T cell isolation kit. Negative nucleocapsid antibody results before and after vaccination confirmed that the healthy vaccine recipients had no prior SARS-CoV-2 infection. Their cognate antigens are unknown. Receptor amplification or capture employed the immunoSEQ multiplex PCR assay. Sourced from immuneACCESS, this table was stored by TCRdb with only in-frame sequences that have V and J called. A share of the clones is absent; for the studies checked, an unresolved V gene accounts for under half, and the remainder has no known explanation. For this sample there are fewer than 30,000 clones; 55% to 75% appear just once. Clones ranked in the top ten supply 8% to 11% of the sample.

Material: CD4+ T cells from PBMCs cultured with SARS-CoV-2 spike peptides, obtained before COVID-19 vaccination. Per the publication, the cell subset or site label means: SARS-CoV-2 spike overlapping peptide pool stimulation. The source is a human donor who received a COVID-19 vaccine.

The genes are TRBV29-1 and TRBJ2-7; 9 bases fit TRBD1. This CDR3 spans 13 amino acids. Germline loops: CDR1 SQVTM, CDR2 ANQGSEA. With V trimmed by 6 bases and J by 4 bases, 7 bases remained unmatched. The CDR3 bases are TGCAGCGTAGTGGACAGGGGAGAGTACGAGCAGTACTTC. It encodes CSVVDRGEYEQYF.

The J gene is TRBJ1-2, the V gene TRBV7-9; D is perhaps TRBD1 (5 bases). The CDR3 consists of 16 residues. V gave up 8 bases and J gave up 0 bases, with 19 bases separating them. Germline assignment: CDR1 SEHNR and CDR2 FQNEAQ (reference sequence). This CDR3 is CASGRDAVATNYGYTF. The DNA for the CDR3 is TGTGCCAGCGGGCGGGACGCGGTTGCTACTAACTATGGCTACACCTTC. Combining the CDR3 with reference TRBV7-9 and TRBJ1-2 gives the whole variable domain DTGVSQNPRHKITKRGQNVTFRCDPISEHNRLYWYRQTLGQGPEFLTYFQNEAQLEKSRLLSDRFSAERPKGSFSTLEIQRTEQGDSAMYLCASGRDAVATNYGYTFGSGTRLTVV.